This T cell receptor (beta chain) was found in a study of monozygotic twins with inflammatory bowel disease. TCRdb reanalyzed the 5' RACE reads and collapses them to one entry per CDR3 protein, without DNA. The sample holds some 200,000 distinct CDR3 sequences. The CDR3 runs to 13 residues. CDR1 and CDR2 (germline): SGHDT, YYEEEE. The TCR sequence derives from a human donor with ulcerative colitis or Crohn's disease, or a healthy co-twin of an affected twin (not recorded which). The chain links TRBV5-6 to TRBJ2-1. Sequencing was performed on blood. The CDR3 sequence: CASSKRERNEQFF. The full variable domain, its missing parts supplied by reference TRBV5-6 and TRBJ2-1, is DAGVTQSPTHLIKTRGQQVTLRCSPKSGHDTVSWYQQALGQGPQFIFQYYEEEERQRGNFPDRFSGHQFPNYSSELNVNALLLGDSALYLCASSKRERNEQFFGPGTRLTVL.